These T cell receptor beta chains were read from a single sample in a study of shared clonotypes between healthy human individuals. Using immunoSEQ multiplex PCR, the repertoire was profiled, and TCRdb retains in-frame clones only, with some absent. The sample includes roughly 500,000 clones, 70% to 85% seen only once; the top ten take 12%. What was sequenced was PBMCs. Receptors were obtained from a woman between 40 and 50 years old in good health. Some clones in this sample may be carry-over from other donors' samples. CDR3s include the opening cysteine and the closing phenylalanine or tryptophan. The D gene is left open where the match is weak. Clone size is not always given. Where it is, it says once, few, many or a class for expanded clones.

CDR3nt: TGTGCCAGTAGTATCAGGGGACAGCCTCGGGCTTTCTTT; CDR3aa: CASSIRGQPRAFF; v_gene: TRBV19; j_gene: TRBJ1-1; d_gene: TRBD1; abundance: -
CDR3nt: TGTGCCAGCAGTCGAACGTCTGAGCGGGACCGCGCCTACGAGCAGTACTTC; CDR3aa: CASSRTSERDRAYEQYF; v_gene: TRBV4-2; j_gene: TRBJ2-7; d_gene: TRBD2; abundance: -
CDR3nt: TGCGCCAGCAGCAATAGCGGGAGTGGCCAAGAGACCCAGTACTTC; CDR3aa: CASSNSGSGQETQYF; v_gene: TRBV5-1; j_gene: TRBJ2-5; d_gene: TRBD2; abundance: -
CDR3nt: TGCAGTGGACTGATCCAAGAGACCCAGTACTTC; CDR3aa: CSGLIQETQYF; v_gene: TRBV20-1; j_gene: TRBJ2-5; d_gene: -; abundance: -
CDR3nt: TGCGCCAGCAGCTATAGTTACGAGCAGTACTTC; CDR3aa: CASSYSYEQYF; v_gene: TRBV10-2; j_gene: TRBJ2-7; d_gene: -; abundance: -
CDR3nt: TGTGCCAGCAGCCAAGTGGCACCTAGGGATGAGCAGTTCTTC; CDR3aa: CASSQVAPRDEQFF; v_gene: TRBV14; j_gene: TRBJ2-1; d_gene: -; abundance: -
CDR3nt: TGTGCCAGCAGCCGCCAGGATCAGCCCCAGCATTTT; CDR3aa: CASSRQDQPQHF; v_gene: TRBV7-9; j_gene: TRBJ1-5; d_gene: -; abundance: many
CDR3nt: TGTGCCAGCAGCTTGATAGTCCCCCCGTGGTTCTTC; CDR3aa: CASSLIVPPWFF; v_gene: TRBV5-4; j_gene: TRBJ2-1; d_gene: -; abundance: -
CDR3nt: TGTGCCATCAGTGAGGCCCCGGGGCAGGGTAGCAATCAGCCCCAGCATTTT; CDR3aa: CAISEAPGQGSNQPQHF; v_gene: TRBV10-3; j_gene: TRBJ1-5; d_gene: -; abundance: -
CDR3nt: TGTGCCAGCAGCTTAGCAGGGGGCGCCTACGAGCAGTACTTC; CDR3aa: CASSLAGGAYEQYF; v_gene: TRBV7-2; j_gene: TRBJ2-7; d_gene: TRBD1; abundance: -
CDR3nt: TGTGCCAGCATTGTGCAGACCTATAGCAATCAGCCCCAGCATTTT; CDR3aa: CASIVQTYSNQPQHF; v_gene: TRBV6-1; j_gene: TRBJ1-5; d_gene: -; abundance: once
CDR3nt: TGTGCCATCAGACCGACAGGGGTCGGCACCGGGGAGCTGTTTTTT; CDR3aa: CAIRPTGVGTGELFF; v_gene: TRBV10-3; j_gene: TRBJ2-2; d_gene: TRBD1; abundance: -
CDR3nt: TGCGCCACCCATAGCGGGAGCCCCTACAATGAGCAGTTCTTC; CDR3aa: CATHSGSPYNEQFF; v_gene: TRBV10-2; j_gene: TRBJ2-1; d_gene: TRBD2; abundance: -
CDR3nt: TGTGCCAGCAGCCAGAGCGGGGTATCCTACAATGAGCAGTTCTTC; CDR3aa: CASSQSGVSYNEQFF; v_gene: TRBV7-8; j_gene: TRBJ2-1; d_gene: TRBD2; abundance: -
CDR3nt: TGTGCCAGCAGCTTAGTACTGAACACTGAAGCTTTCTTT; CDR3aa: CASSLVLNTEAFF; v_gene: TRBV11-2; j_gene: TRBJ1-1; d_gene: -; abundance: -
CDR3nt: TGTGCCAGCAGTTTATCTAGCGGGAGAGATACGCAGTATTTT; CDR3aa: CASSLSSGRDTQYF; v_gene: TRBV28; j_gene: TRBJ2-3; d_gene: TRBD2; abundance: -
CDR3nt: TGTGCCAGCAGCTTAGGTCCGGGAGGGACAGATACGCAGTATTTT; CDR3aa: CASSLGPGGTDTQYF; v_gene: TRBV7-3; j_gene: TRBJ2-3; d_gene: TRBD2; abundance: -
CDR3nt: TGTGCCAGCAGCCCCCCTGGGGGGGGGCTGTACTCCTACAATGAGCAGTTCTTC; CDR3aa: CASSPPGGGLYSYNEQFF; v_gene: TRBV11-1; j_gene: TRBJ2-1; d_gene: -; abundance: -
CDR3nt: TGTGCCAGCAGCTTAGCCCCGATAGCGGGAGGGCGTTTCGGGGAGCTGTTTTTT; CDR3aa: CASSLAPIAGGRFGELFF; v_gene: TRBV7-2; j_gene: TRBJ2-2; d_gene: TRBD2; abundance: -
CDR3nt: TGTGCCAGCAGTGATTTAGCGGGGGACAACCAAGAGACCCAGTACTTC; CDR3aa: CASSDLAGDNQETQYF; v_gene: TRBV6-4; j_gene: TRBJ2-5; d_gene: TRBD2; abundance: -
CDR3nt: TGTGCCAGCGGAACGGACCCGGGCGGGGAAAAACTGTTTTTT; CDR3aa: CASGTDPGGEKLFF; v_gene: TRBV2; j_gene: TRBJ1-4; d_gene: -; abundance: -
CDR3nt: TGTGCCTGGAGTGGGAGTGTTTTCTATAATTCACCCCTCCACTTT; CDR3aa: CAWSGSVFYNSPLHF; v_gene: TRBV30; j_gene: TRBJ1-6; d_gene: -; abundance: once
CDR3nt: TGTGCCAGCAGCTTACGGGGGAACACTGAAGCTTTCTTT; CDR3aa: CASSLRGNTEAFF; v_gene: TRBV7-9; j_gene: TRBJ1-1; d_gene: -; abundance: -
CDR3nt: TGTGCCAGCAGCTCTACAGGGGCCCGGGAGACCCAGTACTTC; CDR3aa: CASSSTGARETQYF; v_gene: TRBV5-4; j_gene: TRBJ2-5; d_gene: TRBD1; abundance: -
CDR3nt: TGTGCCAGCAGTTTGGCGCAGGGCCGCTCCTACAATGAGCAGTTCTTC; CDR3aa: CASSLAQGRSYNEQFF; v_gene: TRBV28; j_gene: TRBJ2-1; d_gene: -; abundance: -
CDR3nt: TGTGCCAGCACTCGGGGTACCGGGGAGCTGTTTTTT; CDR3aa: CASTRGTGELFF; v_gene: TRBV2; j_gene: TRBJ2-2; d_gene: -; abundance: -
CDR3nt: TGTGCCAGCACCCGAGGGCACGCCACCTCTGGGGCCAACGTCCTGACTTTC; CDR3aa: CASTRGHATSGANVLTF; v_gene: TRBV7-8; j_gene: TRBJ2-6; d_gene: -; abundance: few
CDR3nt: TGTGCCAGCAGTTCCCGGGCCCTAGCTAACTATGGCTACACCTTC; CDR3aa: CASSSRALANYGYTF; v_gene: TRBV6-5; j_gene: TRBJ1-2; d_gene: -; abundance: -
CDR3nt: TGCGCCAGCAGCTTGGAAGCGGGAGGGGCAGATACGCAGTATTTT; CDR3aa: CASSLEAGGADTQYF; v_gene: TRBV5-1; j_gene: TRBJ2-3; d_gene: TRBD2; abundance: -
CDR3nt: TGTGCCACCAGCAGTAGACAGCCTGGGGGCAATCAGCCCCAGCATTTT; CDR3aa: CATSSRQPGGNQPQHF; v_gene: TRBV15; j_gene: TRBJ1-5; d_gene: -; abundance: -
CDR3nt: TGCAGCGTTGAAGTGGCCGACACCATATATTTT; CDR3aa: CSVEVADTIYF; v_gene: TRBV29-1; j_gene: TRBJ1-3; d_gene: -; abundance: -
CDR3nt: TGTGCCATCAGTGACAGGACTAGCGGTAGCTCCTACGAGCAGTACTTC; CDR3aa: CAISDRTSGSSYEQYF; v_gene: TRBV10-3; j_gene: TRBJ2-7; d_gene: TRBD2; abundance: -
CDR3nt: TGTGCCAGCAGCTTGGGGGGTGACCAGCCCCAGCATTTT; CDR3aa: CASSLGGDQPQHF; v_gene: TRBV5-6; j_gene: TRBJ1-5; d_gene: -; abundance: -
CDR3nt: TGTGCCAGCAGCTTAGATCACGGGAGCACAGATACGCAGTATTTT; CDR3aa: CASSLDHGSTDTQYF; v_gene: TRBV7-6; j_gene: TRBJ2-3; d_gene: -; abundance: -
CDR3nt: TGTGCCAGCAGTCCTCGACAGGGGGATGGCATTCAGTACTTC; CDR3aa: CASSPRQGDGIQYF; v_gene: TRBV5-4; j_gene: TRBJ2-4; d_gene: TRBD1; abundance: -
CDR3nt: TGTGCCAGTAGTACGGCGGCCGGTTTTGGCGAGCAGTACTTC; CDR3aa: CASSTAAGFGEQYF; v_gene: TRBV19; j_gene: TRBJ2-7; d_gene: -; abundance: -
CDR3nt: TGTGCCAGCAGTTACAAAGCCTCTGGAAACACCATATATTTT; CDR3aa: CASSYKASGNTIYF; v_gene: TRBV27; j_gene: TRBJ1-3; d_gene: -; abundance: -
CDR3nt: TGTGCCAGCAGCTTAGCGGGAATGAGCTCCTACGAGCAGTACTTC; CDR3aa: CASSLAGMSSYEQYF; v_gene: TRBV7-2; j_gene: TRBJ2-7; d_gene: -; abundance: -
CDR3nt: TGTGCTAGTGGTTTGAGCAGTCCTTATTACAATGAGCAGTTCTTC; CDR3aa: CASGLSSPYYNEQFF; v_gene: TRBV12-5; j_gene: TRBJ2-1; d_gene: -; abundance: -
CDR3nt: TGTGCCAGCAGCTTAAGGGGTGACACCGGGGAGCTGTTTTTT; CDR3aa: CASSLRGDTGELFF; v_gene: TRBV7-9; j_gene: TRBJ2-2; d_gene: -; abundance: -
CDR3nt: TGTGCCAGCAGCTTTAAGGAAGATCAGCCCCAGCATTTT; CDR3aa: CASSFKEDQPQHF; v_gene: TRBV9; j_gene: TRBJ1-5; d_gene: -; abundance: -
CDR3nt: TGTGCCTGGGAGGAGGGGGCCAGCCATGAGAACTTC; CDR3aa: CAWEEGASHENF; v_gene: TRBV30; j_gene: TRBJ2-5; d_gene: -; abundance: -
CDR3nt: TGTGCCAGCTCGGCCGAAAACACCATATATTTT; CDR3aa: CASSAENTIYF; v_gene: TRBV18; j_gene: TRBJ1-3; d_gene: -; abundance: few
CDR3nt: TGCAGCGTGGGGGACAGGGCGAACACCGGGGAGCTGTTTTTT; CDR3aa: CSVGDRANTGELFF; v_gene: TRBV29-1; j_gene: TRBJ2-2; d_gene: TRBD1; abundance: -
CDR3nt: TGTGCCAGCAGTCAAGAAGAGACCCAGTACTTC; CDR3aa: CASSQEETQYF; v_gene: TRBV2; j_gene: TRBJ2-5; d_gene: -; abundance: -
CDR3nt: TGTGCCAGCAGCCCGGGTTTTGGATCTCATACGCAGTATTTT; CDR3aa: CASSPGFGSHTQYF; v_gene: TRBV5-6; j_gene: TRBJ2-3; d_gene: -; abundance: -
CDR3nt: TGTGCCAGCAGCCGATCTAGCGTCGAGACCCAGTACTTC; CDR3aa: CASSRSSVETQYF; v_gene: TRBV11-3; j_gene: TRBJ2-5; d_gene: -; abundance: -
CDR3nt: TGTGCCAGTAGTATAGGCGTCCTGGTCTACAATGAGCAGTTCTTC; CDR3aa: CASSIGVLVYNEQFF; v_gene: TRBV19; j_gene: TRBJ2-1; d_gene: -; abundance: -
CDR3nt: TGCGCCAGCAGCCAGGACAACTATGGCTACACCTTC; CDR3aa: CASSQDNYGYTF; v_gene: TRBV5-1; j_gene: TRBJ1-2; d_gene: -; abundance: -
CDR3nt: TGTGCCAGCAGTTTAAGGGGAATAGAGACCCAGTACTTC; CDR3aa: CASSLRGIETQYF; v_gene: TRBV28; j_gene: TRBJ2-5; d_gene: -; abundance: -
CDR3nt: TGTGCCAGCAGTTACTCGAATCGGGAGTACGAGCAGTACTTC; CDR3aa: CASSYSNREYEQYF; v_gene: TRBV6-6; j_gene: TRBJ2-7; d_gene: -; abundance: -
CDR3nt: TGTGCCAGCAGCCCCCGGACTGCAACAACCACCCAGTACTTC; CDR3aa: CASSPRTATTTQYF; v_gene: TRBV11-1; j_gene: TRBJ2-5; d_gene: -; abundance: -
CDR3nt: TGTGCCAGCAGTCGCGGGACTAGCGGGACGTCGCAGTATTTT; CDR3aa: CASSRGTSGTSQYF; v_gene: TRBV28; j_gene: TRBJ2-3; d_gene: TRBD2; abundance: -
CDR3nt: TGTGCCACCAGCAGAGATCTGGCAGGGGGCACCTACGAGCAGTACTTC; CDR3aa: CATSRDLAGGTYEQYF; v_gene: TRBV15; j_gene: TRBJ2-7; d_gene: TRBD1; abundance: few
CDR3nt: TGTGCCAGCAGCCAAGGGTCCCGGGACAGCCACCGGGGGGGGACCCAGTACTTC; CDR3aa: CASSQGSRDSHRGGTQYF; v_gene: TRBV14; j_gene: TRBJ2-5; d_gene: -; abundance: -
CDR3nt: TGTGCCAGCAGCCAGGAAGACAGCACCCGCCGCGTCTATTTT; CDR3aa: CASSQEDSTRRVYF; v_gene: TRBV4-2; j_gene: TRBJ2-3; d_gene: -; abundance: -
CDR3nt: TGTGCCGGCAGCCCCGGGAGCCGGACCGGGGAGCTGTTTTTT; CDR3aa: CAGSPGSRTGELFF; v_gene: TRBV6-5; j_gene: TRBJ2-2; d_gene: -; abundance: -
CDR3nt: TGTGCCAGTAGTATTCCCAGCATAGGTAGCACAGATACGCAGTATTTT; CDR3aa: CASSIPSIGSTDTQYF; v_gene: TRBV19; j_gene: TRBJ2-3; d_gene: -; abundance: many
CDR3nt: TGTGCCAGCAGCCCCACCGGGACATCGAGCTCCTACGAGCAGTACTTC; CDR3aa: CASSPTGTSSSYEQYF; v_gene: TRBV4-2; j_gene: TRBJ2-7; d_gene: -; abundance: -
CDR3nt: TGCAGCGTTGGGAGAGGCGGTAGCAATCAGCCCCAGCATTTT; CDR3aa: CSVGRGGSNQPQHF; v_gene: TRBV29-1; j_gene: TRBJ1-5; d_gene: -; abundance: -